These T cell receptor beta chains were read from a single sample in a study of blood T cells in healthy people across ages. One entry per CDR3 protein, called by TCRdb with MiXCR from the 5' RACE reads. The table includes fewer than 950,000 distinct CDR3 sequences, around 34% detected once. Sequencing used blood. These receptors were taken from a man younger than 35 in good health. Both conserved end residues are part of each CDR3. Each record gives: V gene, J gene, CDR3 protein.

v_gene: TRBV20-1; j_gene: TRBJ2-6; CDR3aa: CSADSGASGANVLTF
v_gene: TRBV20-1; j_gene: TRBJ1-1; CDR3aa: CSAITGANTEAFF
v_gene: TRBV9; j_gene: TRBJ2-1; CDR3aa: CASSSGTNNEQFF
v_gene: TRBV4-2; j_gene: TRBJ1-2; CDR3aa: CASSPHRANYGYTF
v_gene: TRBV4-3; j_gene: TRBJ2-7; CDR3aa: CASSQYRFYEQYF
v_gene: TRBV12-3/TRBV12-4; j_gene: TRBJ2-5; CDR3aa: CAVLISYNEQYF
v_gene: TRBV20-1; j_gene: TRBJ2-1; CDR3aa: CSASGGAVAYNEQFF
v_gene: TRBV12-3/TRBV12-4; j_gene: TRBJ2-5; CDR3aa: CASSRNPRHPETQYF
v_gene: TRBV6-5; j_gene: TRBJ2-7; CDR3aa: CASRGGGTYNEQYF
v_gene: TRBV28; j_gene: TRBJ2-6; CDR3aa: CASSVIAGANVLTF
v_gene: TRBV12-3/TRBV12-4; j_gene: TRBJ2-1; CDR3aa: CASSQSIRYNEQFF
v_gene: TRBV7-8; j_gene: TRBJ2-1; CDR3aa: CASSLAGTARNAEAYNEQFF
v_gene: TRBV6-1; j_gene: TRBJ2-5; CDR3aa: CASRTIRGQETQYF
v_gene: TRBV20-1; j_gene: TRBJ1-1; CDR3aa: CSASAGMNAEAFF
v_gene: TRBV7-2; j_gene: TRBJ1-4; CDR3aa: CASSLVPEQGEKLFF
v_gene: TRBV20-1; j_gene: TRBJ1-2; CDR3aa: CSARDDRGMGGYTF
v_gene: TRBV4-2; j_gene: TRBJ2-3; CDR3aa: CASSQDWQGSTDTQYF
v_gene: TRBV7-2; j_gene: TRBJ1-5; CDR3aa: CASSSPGGGSDQPQHF
v_gene: TRBV5-1; j_gene: TRBJ2-3; CDR3aa: CASSSDRGRWTDTQYF
v_gene: TRBV12-3/TRBV12-4; j_gene: TRBJ2-3; CDR3aa: CASSFSSDYAPDTQYF
v_gene: TRBV27; j_gene: TRBJ2-1; CDR3aa: CASSFLGTGFDGEQFF
v_gene: TRBV29-1; j_gene: TRBJ2-1; CDR3aa: CSVASQGPNEQFF
v_gene: TRBV11-2; j_gene: TRBJ2-3; CDR3aa: CASSFLVGGADTDTQYF
v_gene: TRBV9; j_gene: TRBJ2-5; CDR3aa: CASSVGPNRPQETQYF
v_gene: TRBV9; j_gene: TRBJ2-1; CDR3aa: CASSVGLAGGASYNEQFF
v_gene: TRBV7-9; j_gene: TRBJ1-4; CDR3aa: CASSLGVANEKLFF
v_gene: TRBV11-2; j_gene: TRBJ2-3; CDR3aa: CASSLVPVGDTQYF
v_gene: TRBV12-3/TRBV12-4; j_gene: .; CDR3aa: CASTHLGGTIYNEQYF
v_gene: TRBV6-1; j_gene: TRBJ2-1; CDR3aa: CASSETGTSGANEQFF
v_gene: TRBV5-1; j_gene: TRBJ2-1; CDR3aa: CASSYPDRVSNEQFF
v_gene: TRBV7-8; j_gene: TRBJ2-1; CDR3aa: CASSLELAGYEQFF
v_gene: TRBV20-1; j_gene: TRBJ1-6; CDR3aa: CSAREKGAQVNNSPLHF
v_gene: TRBV2; j_gene: TRBJ1-2; CDR3aa: CASRGEGQGNGYTF
v_gene: TRBV5-5; j_gene: TRBJ2-7; CDR3aa: CASYDRVANYEQYF
v_gene: TRBV4-1; j_gene: TRBJ2-5; CDR3aa: CASSQDWLAGSQETQYF
v_gene: TRBV5-5; j_gene: TRBJ2-1; CDR3aa: CASSWPSNNEQFF
v_gene: TRBV4-3; j_gene: TRBJ2-1; CDR3aa: CASSPYRTEFYNEQFF
v_gene: TRBV5-1; j_gene: TRBJ2-3; CDR3aa: CASSRQGVITDTQYF
v_gene: TRBV3-1; j_gene: TRBJ1-2; CDR3aa: CASSQGRRLEGIYGYTF
v_gene: TRBV5-1; j_gene: TRBJ2-3; CDR3aa: CASSLDGKSTDTQYF
v_gene: TRBV7-2; j_gene: TRBJ2-2; CDR3aa: CASSLVGGGFTGELFF
v_gene: TRBV6-5; j_gene: TRBJ1-1; CDR3aa: CASSPTFDSEAFF
v_gene: TRBV4-3; j_gene: TRBJ2-1; CDR3aa: CASSPAGGLYNEQFF
v_gene: TRBV20-1; j_gene: TRBJ1-6; CDR3aa: CSASPEYTTDLLHF
v_gene: TRBV5-6; j_gene: TRBJ2-3; CDR3aa: CASSLDRSTDTQYF
v_gene: TRBV10-3; j_gene: TRBJ2-1; CDR3aa: CAISERAGETQFF
v_gene: TRBV7-2; j_gene: TRBJ2-2; CDR3aa: CASSGGSTGELFF
v_gene: TRBV6-5; j_gene: TRBJ2-7; CDR3aa: CASSPQGNLGEQYF